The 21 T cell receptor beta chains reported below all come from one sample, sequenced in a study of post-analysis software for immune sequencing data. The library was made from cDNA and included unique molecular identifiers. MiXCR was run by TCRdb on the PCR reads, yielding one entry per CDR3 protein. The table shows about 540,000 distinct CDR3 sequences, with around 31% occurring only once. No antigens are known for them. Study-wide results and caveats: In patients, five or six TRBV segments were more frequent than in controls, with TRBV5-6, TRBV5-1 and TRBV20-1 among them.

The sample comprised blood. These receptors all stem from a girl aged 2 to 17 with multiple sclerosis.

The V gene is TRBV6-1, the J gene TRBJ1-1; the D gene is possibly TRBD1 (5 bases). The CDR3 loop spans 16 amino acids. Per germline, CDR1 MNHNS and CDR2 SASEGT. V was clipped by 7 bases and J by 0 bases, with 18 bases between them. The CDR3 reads CASTVVPQELNTEAFF. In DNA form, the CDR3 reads TGTGCCAGCACCGTGGTTCCACAGGAGCTGAACACTGAAGCTTTCTTT.

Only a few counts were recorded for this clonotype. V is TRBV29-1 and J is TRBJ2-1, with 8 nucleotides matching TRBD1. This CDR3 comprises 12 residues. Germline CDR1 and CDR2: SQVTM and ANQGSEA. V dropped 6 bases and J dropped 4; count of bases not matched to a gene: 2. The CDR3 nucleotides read TGCAGCGTACGGACAGGGTACAATGAGCAGTTCTTC. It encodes CSVRTGYNEQFF.

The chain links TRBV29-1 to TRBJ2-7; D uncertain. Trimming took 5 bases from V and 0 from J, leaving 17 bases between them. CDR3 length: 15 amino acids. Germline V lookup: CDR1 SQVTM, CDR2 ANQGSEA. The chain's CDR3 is CSVRLDGFSSYEQYF. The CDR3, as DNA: TGCAGCGTTCGATTGGACGGCTTCAGCTCCTACGAGCAGTACTTC.

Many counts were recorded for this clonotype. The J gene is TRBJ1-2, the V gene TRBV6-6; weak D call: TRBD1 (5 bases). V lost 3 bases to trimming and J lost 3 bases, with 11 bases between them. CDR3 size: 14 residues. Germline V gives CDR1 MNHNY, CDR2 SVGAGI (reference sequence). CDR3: CASSYEPGHYGYTF. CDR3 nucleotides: TGTGCCAGCAGTTATGAGCCAGGGCACTATGGCTACACCTTC.

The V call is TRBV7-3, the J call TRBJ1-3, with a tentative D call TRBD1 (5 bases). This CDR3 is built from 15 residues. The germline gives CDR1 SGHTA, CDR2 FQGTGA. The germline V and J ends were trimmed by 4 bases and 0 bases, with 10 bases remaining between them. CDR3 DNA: TGTGCCAGCAGCTCAGCCGGGGGCTCTGGAAACACCATATATTTT. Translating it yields CASSSAGGSGNTIYF. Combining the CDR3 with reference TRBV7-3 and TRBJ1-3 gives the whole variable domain GAGVSQTPSNKVTEKGKYVELRCDPISGHTALYWYRQSLGQGPEFLIYFQGTGAADDSGLPNDRFFAVRPEGSVSTLKIQRTERGDSAVYLCASSSAGGSGNTIYFGEGSWLTVV.

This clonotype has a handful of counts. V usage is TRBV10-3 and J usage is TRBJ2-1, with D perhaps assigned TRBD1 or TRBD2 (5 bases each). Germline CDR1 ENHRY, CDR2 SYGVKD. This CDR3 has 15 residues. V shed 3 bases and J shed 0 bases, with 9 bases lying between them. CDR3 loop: CAISDEGSSYNEQFF. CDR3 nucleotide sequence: TGTGCCATCAGTGATGAGGGGTCCTCCTACAATGAGCAGTTCTTC.

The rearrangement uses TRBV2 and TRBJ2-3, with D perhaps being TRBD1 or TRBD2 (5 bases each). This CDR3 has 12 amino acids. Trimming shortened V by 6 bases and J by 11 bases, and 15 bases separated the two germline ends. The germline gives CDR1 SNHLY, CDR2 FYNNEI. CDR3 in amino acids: CASRRDLAEQYF. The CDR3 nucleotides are TGTGCCAGCAGGAGGGACCTCGCGGAGCAGTATTTT.

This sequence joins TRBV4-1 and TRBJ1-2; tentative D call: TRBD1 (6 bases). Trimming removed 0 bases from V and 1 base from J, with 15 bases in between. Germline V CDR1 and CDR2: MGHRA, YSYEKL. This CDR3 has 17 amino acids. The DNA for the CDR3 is TGCGCCAGCAGCCAAGATTTGCCCCAGGGGTTTAACTATGGCTACACCTTC. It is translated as CASSQDLPQGFNYGYTF.

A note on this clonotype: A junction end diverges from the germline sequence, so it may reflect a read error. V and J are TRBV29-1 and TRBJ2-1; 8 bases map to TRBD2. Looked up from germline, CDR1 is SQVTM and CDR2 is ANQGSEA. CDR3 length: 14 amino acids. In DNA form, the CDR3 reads TGCAACGTTGAATTTGGCGGGGGGTACAATGAGCAGTTCTTC. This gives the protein CNVEFGGGYNEQFF.

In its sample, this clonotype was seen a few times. This CDR3 is CASSGTLSGYTF. For the CDR3, the DNA is TGTGCCAGCAGCGGGACATTGTCTGGCTACACCTTC. This rearrangement joins TRBV6-5 to TRBJ1-2; D perhaps matches TRBD1 (6 bases). The CDR3 length is 12 residues. In germline, CDR1 is MNHEY, CDR2 SVGAGI. Trimming removed 6 bases at V and 7 bases at J, with 12 bases between.

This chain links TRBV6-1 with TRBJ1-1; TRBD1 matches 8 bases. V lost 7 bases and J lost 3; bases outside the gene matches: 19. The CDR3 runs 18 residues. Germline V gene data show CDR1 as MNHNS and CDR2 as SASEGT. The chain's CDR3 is CASTGPGGAGQGDTEAFF. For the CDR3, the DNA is TGTGCCAGCACCGGGCCGGGAGGAGCCGGACAGGGTGACACTGAAGCTTTCTTT.

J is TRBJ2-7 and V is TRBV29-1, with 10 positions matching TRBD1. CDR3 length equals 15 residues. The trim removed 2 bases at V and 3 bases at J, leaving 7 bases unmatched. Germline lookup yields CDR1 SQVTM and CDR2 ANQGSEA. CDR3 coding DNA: TGCAGCGTTGAACTCAGGACAGGGGGTATCTACGAGCAGTACTTC. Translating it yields CSVELRTGGIYEQYF.

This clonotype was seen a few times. As DNA, the CDR3 is TGCGCCAGCAGCTTGGGCCCCGGGTACAATGAGCAGTTCTTC. Translating gives CASSLGPGYNEQFF. V usage is TRBV5-1 and J usage is TRBJ2-1; D is unresolved. V lost 0 bases to trimming and J lost 4 bases, with 8 bases between them. CDR3 size: 14 residues. CDR1 and CDR2 (germline): SGHRS, YFSETQ.

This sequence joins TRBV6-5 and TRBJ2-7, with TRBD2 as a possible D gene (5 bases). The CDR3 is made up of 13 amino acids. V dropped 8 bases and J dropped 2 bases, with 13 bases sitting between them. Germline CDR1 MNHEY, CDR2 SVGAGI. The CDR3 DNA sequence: TGTGCCAGCCTTTCCGGGGTCACCTACGAGCAGTACTTC. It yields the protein CASLSGVTYEQYF.

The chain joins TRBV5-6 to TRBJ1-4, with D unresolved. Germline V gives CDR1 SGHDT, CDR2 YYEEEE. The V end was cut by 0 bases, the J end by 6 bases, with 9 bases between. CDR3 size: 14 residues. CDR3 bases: TGTGCCAGCAGCTTGGGAGGGCGCGATGAAAAACTGTTTTTT. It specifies CASSLGGRDEKLFF.

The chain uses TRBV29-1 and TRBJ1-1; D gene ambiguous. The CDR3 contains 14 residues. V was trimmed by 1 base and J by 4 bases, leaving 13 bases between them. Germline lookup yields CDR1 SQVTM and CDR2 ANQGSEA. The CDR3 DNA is TGCAGCGTTGAAGCTCCTGGAGTTCCCACTGAAGCTTTCTTT. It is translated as CSVEAPGVPTEAFF. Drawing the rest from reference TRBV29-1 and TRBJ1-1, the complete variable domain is SAVISQKPSRDICQRGTSLTIQCQVDSQVTMMFWYRQQPGQSLTLIATANQGSEATYESGFVIDKFPISRPNLTFSTLTVSNMSPEDSSIYLCSVEAPGVPTEAFFGQGTRLTVV.

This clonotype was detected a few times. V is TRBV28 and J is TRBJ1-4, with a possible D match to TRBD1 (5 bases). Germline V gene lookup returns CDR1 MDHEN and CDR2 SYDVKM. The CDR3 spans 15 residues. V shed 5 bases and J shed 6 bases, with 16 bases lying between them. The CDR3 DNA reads TGTGCCAGCAGTCCTCGGGACGGTGGGGATGAAAAACTGTTTTTT. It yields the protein CASSPRDGGDEKLFF.

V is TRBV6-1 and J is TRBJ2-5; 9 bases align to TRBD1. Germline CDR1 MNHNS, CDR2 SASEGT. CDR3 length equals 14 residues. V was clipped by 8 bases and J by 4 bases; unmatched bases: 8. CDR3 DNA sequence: TGTGCCAGCGATTACAGGGGGCTCGGAGAGACCCAGTACTTC. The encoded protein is CASDYRGLGETQYF.

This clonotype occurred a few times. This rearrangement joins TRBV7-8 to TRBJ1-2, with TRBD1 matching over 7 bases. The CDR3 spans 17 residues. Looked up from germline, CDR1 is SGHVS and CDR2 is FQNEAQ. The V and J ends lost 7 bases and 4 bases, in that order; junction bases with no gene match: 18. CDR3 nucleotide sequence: TGTGCCAGCACTCCTTCTGCGGGACAGATGTATCCCTATGGCTACACCTTC. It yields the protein CASTPSAGQMYPYGYTF.

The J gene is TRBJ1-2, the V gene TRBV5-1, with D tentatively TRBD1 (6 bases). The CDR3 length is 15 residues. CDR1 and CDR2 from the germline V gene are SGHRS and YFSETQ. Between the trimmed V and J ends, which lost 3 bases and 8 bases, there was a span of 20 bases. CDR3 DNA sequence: TGCGCCAGCAGCTCCGGAGGGAGGGGGAACGGCGGCTACACCTTC. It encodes CASSSGGRGNGGYTF.

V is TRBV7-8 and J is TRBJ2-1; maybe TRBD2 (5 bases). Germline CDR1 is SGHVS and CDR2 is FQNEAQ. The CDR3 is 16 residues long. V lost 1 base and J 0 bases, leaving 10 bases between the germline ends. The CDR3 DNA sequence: TGTGCCAGCAGCTTAGATGCGGGCTACTCCTACAATGAGCAGTTCTTC. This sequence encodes CASSLDAGYSYNEQFF. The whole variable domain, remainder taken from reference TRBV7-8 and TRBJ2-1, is GAGVSQSPRYKVAKRGQDVALRCDPISGHVSLFWYQQALGQGPEFLTYFQNEAQLDKSGLPSDRFFAERPEGSVSTLKIQRTQQEDSAVYLCASSLDAGYSYNEQFFGPGTRLTVL.